Listed here are 10 T cell receptor beta chains from one sample, sequenced in a study of CD8+CD57+ T cells in acquired aplastic anemia. In patients chosen for sequencing, flow cytometry had shown CD8+CD57+ cell expansion. For CDR3 and TCR beta VDJ profiling, genomic DNA was the template used. Each CDR3 protein gets one entry after TCRdb re-called the reads with MiXCR. The repertoire holds more than 150,000 distinct CDR3 sequences, with around 47% as singletons. Sequencing was done on a sample of sorted CD4+, CD8+, or CD8+CD57+ T cells (not recorded which) from PBMCs. The receptors derive from a human donor with aplastic anemia.

This clonotype has a count of ten or more. This rearrangement joins TRBV19 to TRBJ2-2; D is unclear. The germline V gene has CDR1 LNHDA and CDR2 SQIVND (reference sequence). CDR3 size: 14 residues. V lost 5 bases, J lost 1 base, and 8 bases lay in between. The CDR3 loop is CASSVHMNTGELFF. The CDR3 coding sequence is TGTGCCAGTAGTGTTCATATGAACACCGGGGAGCTGTTTTTT.

The sample holds a few counts of this clonotype. This may be a read error, as it is one base from a much larger clone. This chain connects TRBV4-3 to TRBJ1-2; TRBD1 agrees at 7 bases. The CDR3 sequence is 16 residues long. Germline V gene sequence: CDR1 LGHNA, CDR2 YSLEER. CDR3 DNA sequence: TGCGCCAGCGGCCAACAATACTCGGGACAGATCTATGGCTACACCTTC. This gives the protein CASGQQYSGQIYGYTF.

This clonotype appeared a few times. This rearrangement joins TRBV5-1 to TRBJ1-1; possibly TRBD1 for D (5 bases). This CDR3 region has 14 residues. The germline gives CDR1 SGHRS, CDR2 YFSETQ. Trimming cost V 4 bases and J 6 bases, with 16 bases left between them. The CDR3, as DNA: TGCGCCAGCAGCGCGAGGTCAGGGTGGGCTGAAGCTTTCTTT. Protein: CASSARSGWAEAFF.

The gene calls are TRBV10-3 and TRBJ2-3; D is possibly TRBD1 or TRBD2 (5 bases each). Trimming removed 3 bases from V and 4 bases from J, with 14 bases in between. Germline assignment: CDR1 ENHRY and CDR2 SYGVKD. The CDR3 runs 15 residues. The CDR3 loop is CAISDPGTTSDTQYF. The CDR3 coding sequence is TGTGCCATCAGTGACCCCGGGACCACGTCAGATACGCAGTATTTT.

The genes are TRBV27 and TRBJ1-2, with unresolved D. With 6 bases removed from V and 3 bases from J, the gap between germline ends came to 11 bases. Germline CDR1 is MNHEY and CDR2 is SMNVEV (reference sequence). CDR3 length equals 13 residues. CDR3 nucleotide sequence: TGTGCCAGCAGCAAGAAAGGTTACTATGGCTACACCTTC. Translation gives CASSKKGYYGYTF.

Many counts were recorded for this clonotype. The chain couples TRBV24-1 to TRBJ2-1, with a possible D match to TRBD2 (5 bases). The CDR3 has 14 residues. Trimming shortened V by 3 bases and J by 7 bases, and 12 bases separated the two germline ends. Germline CDR1 KGHDR, CDR2 SFDVKD. CDR3 coding DNA: TGTGCCACCAGTGATCGGACTTTGGGTAATGAGCAGTTCTTC. This gives the protein CATSDRTLGNEQFF.

CDR3 sequence reads: CASSPGTGVSGGNEQFF. The DNA for the CDR3 is TGCGCCAGCAGCCCCGGGACAGGGGTTAGCGGGGGCAATGAGCAGTTCTTC. The J gene is TRBJ2-1, the V gene TRBV5-1; maybe TRBD1 (10 bases). The CDR3 length is 17 residues. Deletions cut 4 bases from V and 6 bases from J, with 23 bases between. The V gene's germline CDR1 is SGHRS and CDR2 YFSETQ.

About this clonotype: The junction differs from germline at one of its ends, possibly a read error. The rearrangement links TRBV10-3 to TRBJ2-3, with D tentatively TRBD1 or TRBD2 (6 bases each). The germline V gene encodes CDR1 ENHRY and CDR2 SYGVKD. The CDR3 covers 12 residues. CDR3 DNA sequence: TGTACCATCAGGGGACTCCCCAATGAGCAGTATTTT. Its protein product is CTIRGLPNEQYF.

This clonotype came up many times. The V call is TRBV6-1, the J call TRBJ1-3, with TRBD1 matching 8 bases. The CDR3 consists of 13 residues. Germline lookup yields CDR1 MNHNS and CDR2 SASEGT. The V and J ends lost 6 bases and 4 bases, in that order; junction bases with no gene match: 2. CDR3 sequence (DNA): TGTGCCAGCAGGGACAGGGCCGGAAACACCATATATTTT. Encoded protein: CASRDRAGNTIYF.

Notes on this clonotype: One end of the junction fails to match germline, which may point to a read error. The chain uses TRBV10-3 and TRBJ2-1; D not certain. The CDR3 length is 13 residues. Germline V gene lookup returns CDR1 ENHRY and CDR2 SYGVKD. Here the CDR3 reads CASSSPGRSEQFF. The CDR3 DNA sequence: TGTGCCAGCAGTTCGCCGGGTCGGAGTGAGCAGTTCTTC.